Listed below are T cell receptor beta chains from one sample, sequenced in a study of beta chain features in type 1 diabetes. Method: immunoSEQ multiplex PCR; TCRdb's copy keeps in-frame clones and lacks some. The sample consists of roughly 400,000 clones, approximately 15% of them appearing once. Sequences were obtained from naive CD4+ T cells from blood. The receptors come from a man aged 30-40 years in good health. The CDR3 runs from the conserved cysteine through the conserved F or W. A D gene is named only where the DNA matches it firmly. Size values are once, few and many counts, or a class for expanded clones, and some rows have none.

D: NA; V: TRBV7-2; J: TRBJ1-4; size: NA; CDR3: CASSLLGTTTEKLFF; DNA: TGTGCCAGCAGCTTATTGGGGACTACTACAGAAAAACTGTTTTTT
D: NA; V: TRBV7-2; J: TRBJ1-6; size: NA; CDR3: CASSTKGISPLHF; DNA: TGTGCCAGCAGCACCAAGGGGATCTCACCCCTCCACTTT
D: NA; V: TRBV28; J: TRBJ2-3; size: few; CDR3: CASMGQYF; DNA: TGTGCCAGCATGGGGCAGTATTTT
D: TRBD2; V: TRBV7-2; J: TRBJ2-5; size: few; CDR3: CASSFWTSGRARETQYF; DNA: TGTGCCAGCAGCTTCTGGACTAGCGGGAGGGCCCGGGAGACCCAGTACTTC
D: NA; V: TRBV7-8; J: TRBJ1-2; size: NA; CDR3: CASSQVSYGYTF; DNA: TGTGCCAGCAGCCAGGTCTCTTATGGCTACACCTTC
D: NA; V: TRBV7-2; J: TRBJ2-2; size: NA; CDR3: CASSLGHTGELFF; DNA: TGTGCCAGCAGCTTAGGCCACACCGGGGAGCTGTTTTTT
D: NA; V: TRBV4-3; J: TRBJ1-3; size: NA; CDR3: CASSQAGVGNTIYF; DNA: TGCGCCAGCAGCCAAGCAGGGGTGGGGAACACCATATATTTT
D: NA; V: TRBV7-9; J: TRBJ2-2; size: few; CDR3: CASSFSSRAGRTGELFF; DNA: TGTGCCAGCAGCTTCTCCTCCCGGGCAGGGAGAACCGGGGAGCTGTTTTTT
D: NA; V: TRBV2; J: TRBJ1-1; size: few; CDR3: CASSELTNTEAFF; DNA: TGTGCCAGCAGTGAATTGACGAACACTGAAGCTTTCTTT
D: NA; V: TRBV7-2; J: TRBJ2-3; size: NA; CDR3: CASSPLRIQTDTQYF; DNA: TGTGCCAGCAGCCCCTTGAGGATCCAGACAGATACGCAGTATTTT
D: TRBD2; V: TRBV4-3; J: TRBJ2-5; size: NA; CDR3: CASSQDTASGETQYF; DNA: TGCGCCAGCAGCCAAGACACAGCTAGCGGAGAGACCCAGTACTTC
D: NA; V: TRBV4-3; J: TRBJ2-7; size: few; CDR3: CASSQVSTTF; DNA: TGCGCCAGCAGCCAAGTGTCCACGACATTC
D: TRBD2; V: TRBV7-2; J: TRBJ2-5; size: NA; CDR3: CASSLRWSGSKETQYF; DNA: TGTGCCAGCAGCTTAAGATGGAGCGGGAGTAAAGAGACCCAGTACTTC
D: NA; V: TRBV9; J: TRBJ1-2; size: few; CDR3: CASSKLQGDYGYTF; DNA: TGTGCCAGCAGCAAATTACAGGGAGACTATGGCTACACCTTC
D: NA; V: TRBV23-1; J: TRBJ2-7; size: NA; CDR3: CASSHSGRGTSQREQYF; DNA: TGCGCCAGCAGTCACTCCGGAAGGGGGACGAGTCAGCGCGAGCAGTACTTC
D: NA; V: TRBV27; J: TRBJ2-5; size: NA; CDR3: CASSLSRTILAETQYF; DNA: TGTGCCAGCAGTTTGTCTCGGACAATACTGGCGGAGACCCAGTACTTC
D: NA; V: TRBV4-2; J: TRBJ2-1; size: NA; CDR3: CASSNLGREQFF; DNA: TGTGCCAGCAGCAATTTAGGTAGAGAGCAGTTCTTC
D: NA; V: TRBV25-1; J: TRBJ2-5; size: NA; CDR3: CASSEYLGREETQYF; DNA: TGTGCCAGCAGTGAATACTTAGGCAGGGAAGAGACCCAGTACTTC
D: TRBD2; V: TRBV7-2; J: TRBJ2-5; size: NA; CDR3: CASSFSGRRETQYF; DNA: TGTGCCAGCAGCTTTAGCGGGAGACGTGAGACCCAGTACTTC
D: NA; V: TRBV9; J: TRBJ2-3; size: few; CDR3: CASSVVSDTDTQYF; DNA: TGTGCCAGCAGCGTAGTATCCGACACAGATACGCAGTATTTT
D: NA; V: TRBV14; J: TRBJ1-1; size: few; CDR3: CASSQVGGRAFF; DNA: TGTGCCAGCAGCCAAGTCGGGGGCCGCGCTTTCTTT
D: TRBD1; V: TRBV7-2; J: TRBJ2-1; size: few; CDR3: CASSPPGQGSYNEQFF; DNA: TGTGCCAGCAGCCCGCCGGGACAGGGGTCGTACAATGAGCAGTTCTTC
D: NA; V: TRBV19; J: TRBJ2-5; size: NA; CDR3: CASSIPGNETQYF; DNA: TGTGCCAGTAGTATACCGGGAAATGAGACCCAGTACTTC
D: NA; V: TRBV7-2; J: TRBJ2-3; size: NA; CDR3: CASSLLLRDLPQYF; DNA: TGTGCCAGCAGCTTACTACTCCGGGATCTCCCGCAGTATTTT
D: TRBD1; V: TRBV18; J: TRBJ2-7; size: NA; CDR3: CASSPGQGGSYEQYF; DNA: TGTGCCAGCTCACCGGGACAGGGGGGCTCCTACGAGCAGTACTTC
D: NA; V: TRBV25-1; J: TRBJ2-5; size: NA; CDR3: CASSDLGETQYF; DNA: TGTGCCAGCAGTGACCTTGGGGAGACCCAGTACTTC
D: NA; V: TRBV2; J: TRBJ2-3; size: NA; CDR3: CASSVEGSVTDTQYF; DNA: TGTGCCAGCAGTGTTGAGGGAAGCGTGACAGATACGCAGTATTTT
D: TRBD2; V: TRBV7-9; J: TRBJ2-1; size: NA; CDR3: CASSSNLAAPNNEQFF; DNA: TGTGCCAGCAGCTCCAACCTAGCGGCGCCGAACAATGAGCAGTTCTTC
D: TRBD2; V: TRBV2; J: TRBJ2-5; size: few; CDR3: CASSPGTSGRARETQYF; DNA: TGTGCCAGCAGTCCCGGGACTAGCGGGAGGGCCCGGGAGACCCAGTACTTC
D: NA; V: TRBV29-1; J: TRBJ2-3; size: NA; CDR3: CSAFGGQGDTQYF; DNA: TGCAGCGCGTTCGGGGGGCAGGGGGATACGCAGTATTTT
D: NA; V: TRBV7-2; J: TRBJ2-5; size: NA; CDR3: CASSRPIETQYF; DNA: TGTGCCAGCAGCCGACCAATTGAGACCCAGTACTTC
D: NA; V: TRBV29-1; J: TRBJ2-1; size: few; CDR3: CSVIPESSYNEQFF; DNA: TGCAGCGTTATTCCGGAAAGCTCCTACAATGAGCAGTTCTTC
D: NA; V: TRBV30; J: TRBJ1-2; size: many; CDR3: CAWSVLNGYTF; DNA: TGTGCCTGGAGTGTACTGAATGGCTACACCTTC
D: TRBD1; V: TRBV5-1; J: TRBJ1-1; size: NA; CDR3: CASSLAGQLNTEAFF; DNA: TGCGCCAGCAGCTTGGCGGGACAGCTGAACACTGAAGCTTTCTTT
D: NA; V: TRBV5-1; J: TRBJ1-1; size: few; CDR3: CASSLGRDTEAFF; DNA: TGCGCCAGCAGCTTGGGCAGGGATACTGAAGCTTTCTTT
D: NA; V: TRBV9; J: TRBJ2-3; size: few; CDR3: CASSAGTDRTDTQYF; DNA: TGTGCCAGCAGCGCCGGGACGGACCGCACAGATACGCAGTATTTT
D: NA; V: TRBV19; J: TRBJ2-3; size: NA; CDR3: CASSIMGTSTDTQYF; DNA: TGTGCCAGTAGTATCATGGGGACTAGCACAGATACGCAGTATTTT
D: NA; V: TRBV29-1; J: TRBJ2-2; size: NA; CDR3: CSVVGTLNTGELFF; DNA: TGCAGCGTTGTAGGGACACTAAACACCGGGGAGCTGTTTTTT
D: TRBD1; V: TRBV29-1; J: TRBJ1-2; size: NA; CDR3: CSVKQGQYGYTF; DNA: TGCAGCGTAAAACAGGGGCAGTATGGCTACACCTTC
D: NA; V: TRBV5-4; J: TRBJ2-5; size: NA; CDR3: CASSFSGPITETQYF; DNA: TGTGCCAGCAGCTTCTCCGGGCCAATAACGGAGACCCAGTACTTC
D: NA; V: TRBV4-1; J: TRBJ2-3; size: NA; CDR3: CASSQDLGGDTQYF; DNA: TGCGCCAGCAGCCAAGATCTCGGGGGAGATACGCAGTATTTT
D: NA; V: TRBV9; J: TRBJ2-3; size: NA; CDR3: CASSVAPSEGGSDTQYF; DNA: TGTGCCAGCAGCGTAGCCCCTTCTGAGGGGGGTTCAGATACGCAGTATTTT
D: NA; V: TRBV7-9; J: TRBJ2-2; size: few; CDR3: CASSKGLTGELFF; DNA: TGTGCCAGCAGTAAGGGGCTCACCGGGGAGCTGTTTTTT
D: NA; V: TRBV27; J: TRBJ2-1; size: few; CDR3: CASSPWGRMAVNEQFF; DNA: TGTGCCAGCAGTCCTTGGGGGAGGATGGCCGTGAATGAGCAGTTCTTC
D: TRBD2; V: TRBV4-3; J: TRBJ2-1; size: few; CDR3: CASSQPLAGHNEQFF; DNA: TGCGCCAGCAGCCAACCACTAGCGGGCCACAATGAGCAGTTCTTC
D: TRBD2; V: TRBV9; J: TRBJ2-3; size: few; CDR3: CASSTQRGGTDTQYF; DNA: TGTGCCAGCAGCACCCAGCGGGGGGGCACAGATACGCAGTATTTT
D: TRBD2; V: TRBV14; J: TRBJ2-5; size: NA; CDR3: CASSPRLLAGGPGETQYF; DNA: TGTGCCAGCAGCCCGCGGTTACTAGCGGGAGGGCCGGGAGAGACCCAGTACTTC
D: TRBD2; V: TRBV15; J: TRBJ2-1; size: NA; CDR3: CATSRGRLAGGLNNEQFF; DNA: TGTGCCACCAGCAGGGGCCGACTAGCGGGGGGTCTGAACAATGAGCAGTTCTTC
D: NA; V: TRBV30; J: TRBJ2-6; size: NA; CDR3: CAWSVWVSGANVLTF; DNA: TGTGCCTGGAGTGTATGGGTCTCTGGGGCCAACGTCCTGACTTTC
D: NA; V: TRBV4-3; J: TRBJ1-1; size: NA; CDR3: CASMKTLNTEAFF; DNA: TGCGCCAGCATGAAGACCCTAAACACTGAAGCTTTCTTT
D: TRBD1; V: TRBV7-6; J: TRBJ1-2; size: NA; CDR3: CASGRPGQNYGYTF; DNA: TGTGCCAGCGGAAGACCGGGACAGAACTATGGCTACACCTTC
D: NA; V: TRBV20-1; J: TRBJ1-3; size: few; CDR3: CSARDLDTIYF; DNA: TGCAGTGCTAGAGATTTGGACACCATATATTTT
D: TRBD1; V: TRBV29-1; J: TRBJ1-1; size: few; CDR3: CSGDRGLEAFF; DNA: TGCAGCGGGGACAGGGGGCTTGAAGCTTTCTTT